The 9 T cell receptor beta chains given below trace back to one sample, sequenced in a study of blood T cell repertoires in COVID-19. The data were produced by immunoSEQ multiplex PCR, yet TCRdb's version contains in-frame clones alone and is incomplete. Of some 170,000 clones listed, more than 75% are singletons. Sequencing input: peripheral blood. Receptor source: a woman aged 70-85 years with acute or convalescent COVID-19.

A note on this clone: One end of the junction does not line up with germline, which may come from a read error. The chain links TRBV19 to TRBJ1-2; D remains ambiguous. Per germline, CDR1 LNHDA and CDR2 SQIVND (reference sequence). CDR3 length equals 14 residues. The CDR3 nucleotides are TGTGCCAGCAGTACCGATGGCCCAAACTATGGCTACACCTTC. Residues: CASSTDGPNYGYTF.

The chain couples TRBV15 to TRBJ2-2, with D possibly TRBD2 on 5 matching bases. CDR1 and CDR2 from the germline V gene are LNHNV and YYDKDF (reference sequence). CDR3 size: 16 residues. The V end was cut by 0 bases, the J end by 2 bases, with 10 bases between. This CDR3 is CATSRDSGSNTGELFF. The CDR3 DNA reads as TGTGCCACCAGCAGAGATTCGGGAAGCAACACCGGGGAGCTGTTTTTT. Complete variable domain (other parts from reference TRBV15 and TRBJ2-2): DAMVIQNPRYQVTQFGKPVTLSCSQTLNHNVMYWYQQKSSQAPKLLFHYYDKDFNNEADTPDNFQSRRPNTSFCFLDIRSPGLGDTAMYLCATSRDSGSNTGELFFGEGSRLTVL.

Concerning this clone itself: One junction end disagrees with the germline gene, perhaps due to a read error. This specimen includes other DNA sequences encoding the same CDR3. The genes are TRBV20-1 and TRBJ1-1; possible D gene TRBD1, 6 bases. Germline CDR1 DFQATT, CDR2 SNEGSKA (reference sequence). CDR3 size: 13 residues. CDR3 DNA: TGCAGTGCTAGTAAGGGAGGGGACACTGAAGCCTTCTTT. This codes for CSASKGGDTEAFF.

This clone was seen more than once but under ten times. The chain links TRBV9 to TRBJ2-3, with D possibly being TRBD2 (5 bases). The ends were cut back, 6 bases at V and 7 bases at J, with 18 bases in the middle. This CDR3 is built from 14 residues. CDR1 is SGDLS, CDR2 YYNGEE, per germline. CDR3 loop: CASTTTRGSNTQYF. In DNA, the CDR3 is TGTGCCAGCACCACCACTCGGGGATCTAATACGCAGTATTTT.

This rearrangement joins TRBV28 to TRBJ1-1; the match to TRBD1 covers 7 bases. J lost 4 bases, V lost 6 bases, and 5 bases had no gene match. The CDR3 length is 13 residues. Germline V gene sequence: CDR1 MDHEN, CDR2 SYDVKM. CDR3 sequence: CASSRQGSTEAFF. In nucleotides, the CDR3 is TGTGCCAGCAGCCGACAGGGAAGCACTGAAGCTTTCTTT. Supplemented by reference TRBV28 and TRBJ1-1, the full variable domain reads DVKVTQSSRYLVKRTGEKVFLECVQDMDHENMFWYRQDPGLGLRLIYFSYDVKMKEKGDIPEGYSVSREKKERFSLILESASTNQTSMYLCASSRQGSTEAFFGQGTRLTVV.

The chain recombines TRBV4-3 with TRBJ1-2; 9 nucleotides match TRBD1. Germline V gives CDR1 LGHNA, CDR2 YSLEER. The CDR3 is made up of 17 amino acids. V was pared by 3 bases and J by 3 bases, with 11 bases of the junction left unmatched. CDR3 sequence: CASSQGGGQGIDYGYTF. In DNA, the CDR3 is TGCGCCAGCAGCCAGGGGGGAGGACAGGGGATTGACTATGGCTACACCTTC.

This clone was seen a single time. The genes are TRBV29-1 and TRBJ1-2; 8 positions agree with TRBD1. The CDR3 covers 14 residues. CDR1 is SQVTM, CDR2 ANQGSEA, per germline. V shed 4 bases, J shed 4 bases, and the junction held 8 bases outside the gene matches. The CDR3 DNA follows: TGCAGCGTTGCAGGGGGCGGGGGAGGCTATGGCTACACCTTC. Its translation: CSVAGGGGGYGYTF.

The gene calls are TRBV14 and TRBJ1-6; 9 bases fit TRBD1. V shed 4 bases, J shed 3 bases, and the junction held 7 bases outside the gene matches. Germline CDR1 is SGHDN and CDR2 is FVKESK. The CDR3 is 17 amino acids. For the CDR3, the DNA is TGTGCCAGCAGCCCTAGACAGGGGGTCATCTATAATTCACCCCTCCACTTT. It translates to CASSPRQGVIYNSPLHF.

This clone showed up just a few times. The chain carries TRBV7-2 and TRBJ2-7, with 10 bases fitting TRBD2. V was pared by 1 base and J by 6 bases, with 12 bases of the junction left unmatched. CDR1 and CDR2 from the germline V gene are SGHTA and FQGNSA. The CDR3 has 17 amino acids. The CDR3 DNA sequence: TGTGCCAGCAGCTTAGGCGCTAGCGGGGGTTTGAGTAGCGAGCAGTACTTC. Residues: CASSLGASGGLSSEQYF.